This T cell receptor beta chain emerged from a study of T cell repertoires in cytomegalovirus infection. TCRdb re-analysed the reads in MiXCR, keeping a single row per CDR3 protein. The repertoire holds 830,000 or so distinct CDR3 sequences, with approximately 29% as singletons. Germline values: CDR1 MNHNS, CDR2 SASEGT. This CDR3 spans 11 amino acids. V was trimmed by 8 bases and J by 9 bases, leaving 11 bases between them. A few counts support this clonotype. What it recognizes is unknown. Sample: cultured CD8+ T cells from PBMCs, taken from culture after CMV antigen stimulation. The chain carries TRBV6-1 and TRBJ1-5; TRBD1 might be the D (5 bases). The receptor comes from a human donor in good health (CMV status not recorded). Some clones in this sample may be carry-over from other donors' samples. The CDR3 here is CASGEGLPQHF. CDR3 in DNA: TGTGCCAGCGGGGAGGGGCTGCCCCAGCATTTT.